This T cell receptor beta chain was retrieved from a study of CD8+ T cells in alopecia areata. Study overall: Treated individuals took tofacitinib by mouth, 5 to 10 mg twice daily.

Broader study findings: How baseline CD8+ expansion relates to response remains uncertain (there was one nonresponder).

The J segment lost 1 base and the V segment lost 4 bases, leaving 4 bases of the junction unmatched. Germline V CDR1 and CDR2: SGHRS, YFSETQ. The CDR3 totals 15 residues. About this clone: Its specificity is not known.

Extracted RNA was reverse transcribed into cDNA, the sequencing template. Profiling relied on immunoSEQ multiplex PCR, and the TCRdb table lists in-frame clones only, not all of them. The table records about 180,000 clones, 40% to 55% of them present only once. Treatment specified: oral pan-JAK inhibitor, 5-10 mg twice daily. V is TRBV5-1 and J is TRBJ2-5, with 10 bases matching TRBD1. Sequencing used CD8+ T cells sorted from blood, obtained between weeks 51 and 52, from a patient treated with tofacitinib. The receptor was derived from a human donor with alopecia areata. The CDR3 coding sequence is TGCGCCAGCAGCGACCGGGACAGGGGCCAAGAGACCCAGTACTTC. Translated: CASSDRDRGQETQYF. Drawing the rest from reference TRBV5-1 and TRBJ2-5, the complete variable domain is KAGVTQTPRYLIKTRGQQVTLSCSPISGHRSVSWYQQTPGQGLQFLFEYFSETQRNKGNFPGRFSGRQFSNSRSEMNVSTLELGDSALYLCASSDRDRGQETQYFGPGTRLLVL.